The clone carrying this TCR beta chain was seen a few times. Its antigen is unidentified. Construction of the TCRbeta library involved unique molecular identifiers. TCRdb passed the PCR reads through MiXCR, listing each CDR3 protein once. The table has under 250,000 distinct CDR3 sequences, about 6.6% seen once. The germline CDR1 and CDR2 sequences are SEHNR and FQNEAQ (reference sequence). V shed 0 bases and J 7 bases; nucleotides not matched to a gene: 11. This CDR3 has 16 residues. The data were taken from a study of T-cell reconstitution after alpha-beta-depleted transplantation in children. Study outcomes and limitations: Newly generated T cells supplied most T-cell counts and diversity one year post-transplant. Reportedly, roughly two months post-transplant, alpha-beta T cells arose from several hundred expanded graft clones. Elevated TCRbeta diversity at day 60 was traced, in some patients, to surviving recipient T cells and thymic progenitors.

The chain is built from TRBV7-9 and TRBJ1-2; 7 bases are shared with TRBD1. The source material was PBMCs, sampled before TCRalphabeta/CD19-depleted stem cell transplant. This sequence was found in a boy aged 2 to 10 with acute lymphoblastic leukemia, due to receive a stem cell transplant. The CDR3 sequence: CASSLAGGTARSGYTF. Here the CDR3 DNA reads TGTGCCAGCAGCTTAGCGGGGGGGACAGCGAGGAGTGGCTACACCTTC.